This TCR beta chain emerged from a study of T-cell memory formation after mild COVID-19. Study observations and caveats: Pre-infection memory showed some responding clones, and this suggested that cross-reactive memory joined.

TCR alpha and TCR beta cDNA libraries with sample barcodes and UMIs came from 5'RACE using constant-segment primers. Via MiXCR, TCRdb re-called the 5' RACE reads, giving one row per CDR3 protein. The sample lists about 350,000 distinct CDR3 sequences, about an eighth occurring once. Of note for this clonotype: Its specificity is not known.

Germline V gene sequence: CDR1 ENHRY, CDR2 SYGVKD. The V segment lost 10 bases and the J segment 0 bases; nucleotides outside the gene matches: 5. The CDR3 extends over 13 amino acids. The genes are TRBV10-3 and TRBJ1-1; 7 nucleotides align to TRBD1. The sequence came from a man between 18 and 35 years old who had mild COVID-19 (a few samples of this study predate the infection). Cell type and time point are not known. The material sequenced was PBMCs or a T cell subset sorted from them (not recorded which). The CDR3 nucleotides read TGTGCCACCGCAGGGACAGTGAACACTGAAGCTTTCTTT. Translation: CATAGTVNTEAFF.